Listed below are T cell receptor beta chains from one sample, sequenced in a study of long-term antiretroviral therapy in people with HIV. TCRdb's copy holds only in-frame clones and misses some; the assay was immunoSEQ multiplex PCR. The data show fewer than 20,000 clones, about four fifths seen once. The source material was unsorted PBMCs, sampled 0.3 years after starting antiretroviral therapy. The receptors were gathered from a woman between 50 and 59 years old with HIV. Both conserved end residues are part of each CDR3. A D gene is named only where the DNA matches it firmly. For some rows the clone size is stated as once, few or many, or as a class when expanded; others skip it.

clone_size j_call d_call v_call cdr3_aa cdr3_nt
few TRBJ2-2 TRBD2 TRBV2 CASSWTSGATTGELFF TGTGCCAGCAGTTGGACTAGCGGGGCGACCACCGGGGAGCTGTTTTTT
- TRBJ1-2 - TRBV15 CATSREYGRQLNYGYTF TGTGCCACCAGCAGAGAATACGGTCGGCAGTTAAACTATGGCTACACCTTC
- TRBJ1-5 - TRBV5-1 CASSLDSYQPQHF TGCGCCAGCAGCTTGGATAGTTATCAGCCCCAGCATTTT
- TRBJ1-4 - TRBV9 CASSAGVTNEKLFF TGTGCCAGCAGCGCCGGCGTTACTAATGAAAAACTGTTTTTT
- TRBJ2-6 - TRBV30 CAWSVSRGGANVLTF TGTGCCTGGAGTGTCAGTAGGGGTGGGGCCAACGTCCTGACTTTC
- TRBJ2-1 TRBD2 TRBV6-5 CASSYSSRGGWYEQFF TGTGCCAGCAGTTACTCTTCCCGCGGGGGTTGGTATGAGCAGTTCTTC
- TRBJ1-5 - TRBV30 CAWSQGAVNQPQHF TGTGCCTGGAGTCAAGGGGCAGTGAATCAGCCCCAGCATTTT
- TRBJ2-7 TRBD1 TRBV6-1 CASSETGFDSYEQYF TGTGCCAGCAGTGAGACAGGGTTCGACTCCTACGAGCAGTACTTC
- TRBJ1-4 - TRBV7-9 CAIRNREAPNEKLFF TGTGCCATACGGAACCGGGAGGCTCCTAATGAAAAACTGTTTTTT
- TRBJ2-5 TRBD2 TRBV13 CASSLVGTSIEETQYF TGTGCCAGCAGCTTAGTAGGGACTAGTATCGAAGAGACCCAGTACTTC
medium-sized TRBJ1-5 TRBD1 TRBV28 CASSSPGQGGNQPQHF TGTGCCAGCAGTTCCCCGGGACAGGGCGGCAATCAGCCCCAGCATTTT
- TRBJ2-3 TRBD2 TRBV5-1 CASSIGTSGGDTQYF TGCGCCAGCAGCATAGGGACTAGCGGGGGGGATACGCAGTATTTT
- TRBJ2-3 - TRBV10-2 CASSAVGGTDTQYF TGCGCCAGCAGTGCCGTCGGGGGCACAGATACGCAGTATTTT
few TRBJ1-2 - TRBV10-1 CASTPIGYTF TGCGCCAGCACCCCGATTGGCTACACCTTC
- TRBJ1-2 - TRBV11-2 CASSFGVGLSGYTF TGTGCCAGCAGCTTTGGGGTCGGGCTTTCTGGCTACACCTTC
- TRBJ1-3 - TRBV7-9 CASSLGGPPLSSGNTIYF TGTGCCAGCAGCTTAGGGGGTCCTCCCCTCAGCTCTGGAAACACCATATATTTT
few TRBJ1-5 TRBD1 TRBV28 CASRTWTGSMSNQPQHF TGTGCCAGCCGGACCTGGACAGGGTCAATGAGCAATCAGCCCCAGCATTTT
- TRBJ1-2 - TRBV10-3 CAISELGGYDGYTF TGTGCCATCAGTGAGCTAGGAGGGTATGATGGCTACACCTTC
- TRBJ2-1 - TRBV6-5 CASSFGRGGHNEQFF TGTGCCAGCAGTTTTGGCCGGGGCGGGCACAATGAGCAGTTCTTC
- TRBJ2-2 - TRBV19 CASLSRGNTGELFF TGTGCCAGCCTGAGCCGAGGGAACACCGGGGAGCTGTTTTTT
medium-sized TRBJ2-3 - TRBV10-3 CAISESLRGGTDTQYF TGTGCCATCAGTGAGTCTTTGCGGGGTGGCACAGATACGCAGTATTTT
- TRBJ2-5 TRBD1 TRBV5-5 CASSASGGDQYF TGTGCCAGCAGCGCGTCAGGGGGCGACCAGTACTTC